One sample yielded the 9 T cell receptor beta chains listed below, sequenced in a study of regulatory T cells in long-lasting Graves disease. With iRepertoire HTBI primers and Arm-PCR of CDR3 regions, TCR beta libraries were built. MiXCR, applied by TCRdb to the multiplex PCR reads, yields one record per CDR3 protein. The sample gives hundreds of thousands of distinct CDR3 sequences, 20% of which show up once; roughly 8% is in the top ten. Time point in this sample: persistent/refractory GD, antithyroid drugs over 5 years with positive TRAb. The TCR library used RNA extracted from PBMCs. The material sequenced was peripheral blood mononuclear cells (PBMCs), taken when the disease was refractory, from a patient treated with antithyroid drugs. These receptor sequences come from a female donor with Graves disease.

This clonotype was counted a few times. The V call is TRBV7-8, the J call TRBJ1-2, with a weak D call TRBD1 (5 bases). Germline V gene sequence: CDR1 SGHVS, CDR2 FQNEAQ. The CDR3 runs 14 residues. V lost 5 bases and J 4 bases, leaving 14 bases between the germline ends. The CDR3, as DNA: TGTGCCAGCAGCAAGCCGGGACGTACCTATGGCTACACCTTC. Protein: CASSKPGRTYGYTF.

The sample holds many counts of this clonotype. The rearrangement links TRBV30 to TRBJ2-4, with 7 bases identical to TRBD2. CDR3 length: 12 residues. V was clipped by 6 bases and J by 7 bases; unmatched bases: 6. Germline CDR1 GTSNPN, CDR2 SVGIG (reference sequence). The CDR3 loop reads CACSRGENIQYF. CDR3 sequence (DNA): TGTGCCTGTTCTCGGGGGGAGAACATTCAGTACTTC.

This clonotype came up many times. The chain links TRBV5-1 to TRBJ2-7; the D call may be TRBD1 or TRBD2 (5 bases each). This CDR3 has 13 amino acids. Trimming removed 6 bases from V and 9 bases from J, with 19 bases in between. Germline CDR1 SGHRS, CDR2 YFSETQ. CDR3 DNA sequence: TGCGCCAGCATGGGGGAACCCCAACTGGGGCAGTACTTC. Its protein product is CASMGEPQLGQYF.

The CDR3 loop is CASSLGLKEKLFF. The CDR3 DNA reads as TGCGCCAGCAGCTTGGGTTTGAAAGAAAAACTGTTTTTT. The gene calls are TRBV5-1 and TRBJ1-4, with D hard to call. V was clipped by 0 bases and J by 8 bases, with 8 bases between them. This CDR3 is 13 amino acids long. Germline V CDR1 and CDR2: SGHRS, YFSETQ.

This clonotype was seen a few times. The chain combines TRBV20-1 with TRBJ2-7, with 10 bases fitting TRBD2. The CDR3 runs to 16 residues. Germline assignment: CDR1 DFQATT and CDR2 SNEGSKA (reference sequence). V was pared by 6 bases and J by 2 bases, with 13 bases of the junction left unmatched. In nucleotides, the CDR3 is TGCAGTGCAAATAATGGACTAGCGGCAATAGCCTACGAGCAGTACTTC. Its protein is CSANNGLAAIAYEQYF.

Notes on this clonotype: This may come from a read error, since a much larger clone is one base off. The chain recombines TRBV19 with TRBJ1-3; possibly TRBD1 for D (5 bases). The CDR3 totals 13 residues. The germline V gene encodes CDR1 LNHDA and CDR2 SQIVND (reference sequence). The CDR3 here is CAGSLGLASTIYF. CDR3 bases: TGTGCCGGTAGTCTGGGACTCGCGAGCACCATATATTTT.

This clonotype was observed a few times. The rearrangement joins TRBV5-1 to TRBJ2-6; D gene uncertain. V gave up 4 bases and J gave up 4 bases, with 9 bases separating them. The CDR3 consists of 14 residues. Germline V gives CDR1 SGHRS, CDR2 YFSETQ. As DNA, the CDR3 is TGCGCCAGCAGCACTTCGGCCGGGGCCAACGTCCTGACTTTC. This translates into CASSTSAGANVLTF.

This clonotype was recorded at least ten times. The CDR3 region has the DNA TGTGCCAGCAGCTCCGGACTAGCGGGAGCCAACGAGCAGTACTTC. This encodes CASSSGLAGANEQYF. The V gene is TRBV7-3, the J gene TRBJ2-7, with TRBD2 matching 13 bases. J lost 5 bases, V lost 4 bases, and 5 bases had no gene match. The CDR3 has 15 amino acids. Germline CDR1 reads SGHTA; CDR2 reads FQGTGA. The variable domain in full, with the rest retrieved from reference TRBV7-3 and TRBJ2-7, is GAGVSQTPSNKVTEKGKYVELRCDPISGHTALYWYRQSLGQGPEFLIYFQGTGAADDSGLPNDRFFAVRPEGSVSTLKIQRTERGDSAVYLCASSSGLAGANEQYFGPGTRLTVT.

The V call is TRBV25-1, the J call TRBJ2-5; 9 nucleotides align to TRBD1. CDR1 is MGHDK and CDR2 is SYGVNS in the germline V gene. The CDR3 is 15 residues long. V was pared by 4 bases and J by 5 bases, with 8 bases of the junction left unmatched. The CDR3 DNA reads TGTGCCAGCAGTGGGGGGACAGGGACGGTGGAGACCCAGTACTTC. Translated: CASSGGTGTVETQYF.